The clone carrying this TCR beta chain was counted many times. This sample stems from a study of T cells in Graves' hyperthyroidism and ophthalmopathy. Overall study context: Pretreatment peripheral blood was obtained at initial diagnosis.

RNA transcripts yielded amplified TCR beta CDR3 regions. HTBI primers were used for first-round RT-PCR of the TCR CDR3. TCRdb reanalysed the multiplex PCR reads using MiXCR and keeps one entry per CDR3 protein. The data show 500,000 to 650,000 distinct CDR3 sequences, approximately 14% seen once. CDR3 length: 15 residues. Germline loops: CDR1 SGHDT, CDR2 YYEEEE. Trimming left V 0 bases short and J 7 bases short, with 14 bases between. Patients were excluded because of uncontrolled infection, other autoimmune disease, pregnancy or lactation. Isolation of PBMCs was performed on approximately 10 ml fresh peripheral blood.

This clonotype was obtained from a woman aged 40 to 50 with Graves' hyperthyroidism. Sequenced: blood. This sequence joins TRBV5-6 and TRBJ1-5; the D gene is possibly TRBD1 (6 bases). CDR3 residues: CASSLAGGRGQPQHF. In DNA, the CDR3 is TGTGCCAGCAGCTTGGCCGGGGGGCGAGGCCAGCCCCAGCATTTT.